The 11 T cell receptor beta chains given below trace back to one sample, sequenced in a study. TCRdb itself ran the RT-PCR reads through MiXCR, one entry per CDR3 protein. This sample has 650,000 to 800,000 distinct CDR3 sequences; 12% to 15% occur once, and the top ten carry roughly 3.9%. Sequences were obtained from memory CD4+ T cells from blood. The source of these receptors is a female donor in good health, serving as a healthy control.

In this sample, this clonotype turned up a few times. The V call is TRBV7-3, the J call TRBJ1-1; D gene uncertain. The CDR3 is made up of 13 amino acids. V gave up 5 bases and J gave up 1 base, with 8 bases separating them. Germline V gene lookup returns CDR1 SGHTA and CDR2 FQGTGA. CDR3 sequence reads: CASSQSRNTEAFF. The CDR3 DNA sequence: TGTGCCAGCAGCCAGAGCCGGAACACTGAAGCTTTCTTT.

CDR3 DNA: TGTGCCACCAGCAGAGCAACAGATACGCAGTATTTT. Protein: CATSRATDTQYF. The rearrangement uses TRBV15 and TRBJ2-3; D is ambiguous. V was shortened by 1 base and J by 3 bases, with 2 bases between the two germline ends. Looked up from germline, CDR1 is LNHNV and CDR2 is YYDKDF (reference sequence). This CDR3 has 12 amino acids.

This clonotype was seen ten or more times. V gene TRBV7-2 combines with J gene TRBJ2-1; D gene ambiguous. The CDR3 covers 15 residues. Deletions cut 2 bases from V and 4 bases from J, with 12 bases between. From germline, CDR1 is SGHTA and CDR2 FQGNSA. CDR3 DNA sequence: TGTGCCAGCAGCTTATCCTGGACCAGTTACAATGAGCAGTTCTTC. Residues: CASSLSWTSYNEQFF.

Ten or more counts support this clonotype. The rearrangement uses TRBV5-1 and TRBJ2-7; 10 positions match TRBD1. V trimming: 3 bases; J trimming: 2 bases; junction bases outside the gene matches: 11. There are 17 residues in the CDR3. Germline lookup yields CDR1 SGHRS and CDR2 YFSETQ. The DNA for the CDR3 is TGCGCCAGCAGCTCCGGGACAGGGGCTTACCAGGCCTACGAGCAGTACTTC. This sequence encodes CASSSGTGAYQAYEQYF.

This clonotype showed up just a few times. The J gene is TRBJ2-7, the V gene TRBV6-2 or TRBV6-3, with D perhaps TRBD1 (6 bases). Germline values: CDR1 MNHEY, CDR2 SVGEGT. Trimming left V 2 bases short and J 3 bases short, with 14 bases between. CDR3 length equals 15 residues. The CDR3 loop is CASSYPGTYVYEQYF. CDR3 DNA sequence: TGTGCCAGCAGTTACCCCGGGACATATGTCTACGAGCAGTACTTC.

The J gene is TRBJ2-2, the V gene TRBV4-3, with 8 positions matching TRBD2. Germline lookup yields CDR1 LGHNA and CDR2 YSLEER. V lost 0 bases, J lost 4 bases, and 7 bases stayed unmatched. This CDR3 contains 17 residues. The CDR3 reads CASSQELAGGGTGELFF. CDR3 DNA: TGCGCCAGCAGCCAAGAATTGGCGGGAGGAGGCACCGGGGAGCTGTTTTTT.

The chain is built from TRBV4-1 and TRBJ1-3; 9 bases fit TRBD1. CDR1 is MGHRA, CDR2 YSYEKL, per germline. CDR3 size: 15 residues. The V segment lost 6 bases and the J segment 4 bases; nucleotides outside the gene matches: 7. The CDR3 loop reads CASSYRDREGNTIYF. The CDR3 DNA reads TGCGCCAGCAGTTACCGGGACAGGGAAGGAAACACCATATATTTT.

The chain links TRBV6-6 to TRBJ1-3; D may be TRBD1 (6 bases). The V gene's germline CDR1 is MNHNY and CDR2 SVGAGI (reference sequence). The length of the CDR3 is 15 residues. With 4 bases removed from V and 1 base from J, the gap between germline ends came to 11 bases. CDR3 nucleotides: TGTGCCAGCAGTTCTATACAGGGTTCTGGAAACACCATATATTTT. Its translation: CASSSIQGSGNTIYF.

V usage is TRBV20-1 and J usage is TRBJ1-2; no firm D call. The V and J ends lost 0 bases and 8 bases respectively, with 16 bases between them. The CDR3 is 14 residues long. The V gene's germline CDR1 is DFQATT and CDR2 SNEGSKA (reference sequence). CDR3 in DNA: TGCAGTGCTAGAGATAGTTTGGGGAATCGGGGCTACACCTTC. This codes for CSARDSLGNRGYTF.

This clonotype was detected a few times. J is TRBJ1-1 and V is TRBV27, with D maybe TRBD1 (5 bases). The V gene lost 2 bases and the J gene lost 4 bases, with 11 bases spanning the gap. This CDR3 contains 14 residues. CDR1 MNHEY and CDR2 SMNVEV come from the germline V gene (reference sequence). CDR3 bases: TGTGCCAGCAGTTTAACCCGGGACGCCACTGAAGCTTTCTTT. As protein: CASSLTRDATEAFF.

This clonotype was detected many times. The rearrangement uses TRBV12-3 or TRBV12-4 and TRBJ2-3; 7 positions agree with TRBD2. This CDR3 spans 19 amino acids. V shed 8 bases and J 6 bases; nucleotides not matched to a gene: 26. Written as DNA, the CDR3 is TGTGCCAGCGAGAGGGGAGGGGCCCGGTCGTTGGGGTCTCAGGATACGCAGTATTTT. Its protein is CASERGGARSLGSQDTQYF.